Here is one T cell receptor (beta chain) with its context. Antigen: not known. This CDR3 is 15 amino acids long. The J segment lost 7 bases and the V segment lost 4 bases, leaving 8 bases of the junction unmatched. Germline V CDR1 and CDR2: LNHDA, SQIVND (reference sequence). These data are taken from a study of CD4 T cells in relation to SARS-CoV-2 and coronaviruses. Study context: TCR beta CDR3s were sequenced after roughly nine-day antigen culture of PBMCs.

TCRdb's copy holds only in-frame clones and misses some; the assay was immunoSEQ multiplex PCR. The top ten clones hold about 11% of a sample with 15,000 to 20,000 clones, about 80% of them seen once. Unexposed donor CD4+ T cells date from 2011-2018, before the COVID-19 pandemic. CD4+ T cells were isolated from the cells after around eleven days of culture. Unexposed-donor CD4+ T cells were probed with SARS-CoV-2 S/N and four cold-coronavirus spikes, cells permitting. Fresh IL-2 medium replaced half the medium on days 3 and 7. This TCR derives from a human donor in good health. Sequenced sample: CD4+ T cells from PBMCs, cultured in vitro. The rearrangement uses TRBV19 and TRBJ2-1; 9 bases fit TRBD1. CDR3 bases: TGTGCCAGTAGTAGGCAGGGACAGGGTAGGAATGAGCAGTTCTTC. This translates into CASSRQGQGRNEQFF.